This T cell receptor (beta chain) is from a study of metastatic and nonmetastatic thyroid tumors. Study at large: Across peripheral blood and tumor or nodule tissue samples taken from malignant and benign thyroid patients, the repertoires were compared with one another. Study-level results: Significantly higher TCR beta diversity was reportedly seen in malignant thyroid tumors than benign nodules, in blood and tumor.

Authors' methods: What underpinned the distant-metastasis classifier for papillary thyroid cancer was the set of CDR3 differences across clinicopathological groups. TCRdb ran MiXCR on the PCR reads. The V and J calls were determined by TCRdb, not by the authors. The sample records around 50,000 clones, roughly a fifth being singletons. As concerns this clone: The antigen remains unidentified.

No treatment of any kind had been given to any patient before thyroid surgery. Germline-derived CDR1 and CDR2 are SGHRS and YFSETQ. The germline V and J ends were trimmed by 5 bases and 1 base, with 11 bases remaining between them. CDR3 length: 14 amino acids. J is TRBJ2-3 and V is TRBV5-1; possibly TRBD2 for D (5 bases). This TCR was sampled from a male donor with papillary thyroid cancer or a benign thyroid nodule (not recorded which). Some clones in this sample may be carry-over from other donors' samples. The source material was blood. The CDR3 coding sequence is TGCGCCAGCAGTGGTATTAGCGGCACAGATACGCAGTATTTT. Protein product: CASSGISGTDTQYF.